The clone carrying this T cell receptor (beta chain) is a singleton in its sample. Recent acute infections and vaccinations were absent in the healthy HIV-negative adult donors. These data originate in a study of shared clonotypes between healthy human individuals. The V gene's germline CDR1 is SGHAT and CDR2 FQNNGV. V was shortened by 6 bases and J by 6 bases, with 18 bases between the two germline ends. CDR3 length equals 15 residues. TCRdb's copy holds only in-frame clones and misses some; the assay was immunoSEQ multiplex PCR. Among about 600,000 clones, around 80% were seen once, and the ten largest hold about 11%.

Sequencing was performed on PBMCs. The sequence was obtained from a woman in her thirties or forties in good health. Some clones in this sample may be carry-over from other donors' samples. The chain uses TRBV11-2 and TRBJ2-1; TRBD1 or TRBD2 may be the D gene (6 bases each). This CDR3 is CASRLPGDRRNEQFF. The DNA of the CDR3 is TGTGCCAGCAGGCTCCCGGGAGACAGGCGCAATGAGCAGTTCTTC.